A selection of T cell receptor beta chains follows, all from one sample in a study of cytomegalovirus exposure and HLA in healthy donors. Using immunoSEQ multiplex PCR, the repertoire was profiled, and TCRdb retains in-frame clones only, with some absent. The sample holds approximately 100,000 clones, around 79% seen once. Material for sequencing was PBMCs. These receptors were collected from a man in his fifties or sixties in good health and CMV-seropositive. Each CDR3 is given with its conserved first and last residue. Fields, in order: V gene, clone size, J gene, D gene, CDR3 DNA, CDR3 protein. The D gene is left open where the match is weak. The size entry is marked missing in some rows and otherwise reads once, few, many or a size class.

V gene: TRBV30; clone size: -; J gene: TRBJ1-3; D gene: -; CDR3 DNA: TGTGCTCTAAGGAGGGACGCTAGCTCTGGAAACACCATATATTTT; CDR3 protein: CALRRDASSGNTIYF
V gene: TRBV23-1; clone size: -; J gene: TRBJ2-3; D gene: TRBD1; CDR3 DNA: TGCGCCAGCAGGATACAGGGGGCCGCAGATACGCAGTATTTT; CDR3 protein: CASRIQGAADTQYF
V gene: TRBV2; clone size: -; J gene: TRBJ2-1; D gene: TRBD2; CDR3 DNA: TGTGCCAGCAGAGGGACTAGCGGATACAATGAGCAGTTCTTC; CDR3 protein: CASRGTSGYNEQFF
V gene: TRBV7-9; clone size: -; J gene: TRBJ1-2; D gene: TRBD1; CDR3 DNA: TGTGCCAGCAGCAAACAGGGGAACTATGGCTACACCTTC; CDR3 protein: CASSKQGNYGYTF
V gene: TRBV6-5; clone size: -; J gene: TRBJ2-7; D gene: -; CDR3 DNA: TGTGCCAGCAGGGGCGTACAGGGATCATCCTACGAGCAGTACTTC; CDR3 protein: CASRGVQGSSYEQYF
V gene: TRBV6-5; clone size: -; J gene: TRBJ2-5; D gene: TRBD2; CDR3 DNA: TGTGCCAGCAGTTACTCGACGGGACTAGCGGGAGAGACCCAGTACTTC; CDR3 protein: CASSYSTGLAGETQYF
V gene: TRBV25-1; clone size: -; J gene: TRBJ2-7; D gene: TRBD2; CDR3 DNA: TGTGCCAGCAGTGAGGGGAGCGGGGAAACCTACGAGCAGTACTTC; CDR3 protein: CASSEGSGETYEQYF
V gene: TRBV28; clone size: -; J gene: TRBJ2-3; D gene: TRBD2; CDR3 DNA: TGTGCCAGCAGCCCACTAGCGGGAGGTCGGGGCTTCACAGATACGCAGTATTTT; CDR3 protein: CASSPLAGGRGFTDTQYF
V gene: TRBV6-5; clone size: -; J gene: TRBJ2-1; D gene: TRBD2; CDR3 DNA: TGTGCCAGCAGTTTACTAGCGGGAGTGCGGTACAATGAGCAGTTCTTC; CDR3 protein: CASSLLAGVRYNEQFF
V gene: TRBV11-2; clone size: few; J gene: TRBJ2-2; D gene: -; CDR3 DNA: TGTGCCAGCAGCTTAGATTTTGCGCCAACCGGGGAGCTGTTTTTT; CDR3 protein: CASSLDFAPTGELFF
V gene: TRBV11-2; clone size: -; J gene: TRBJ1-4; D gene: -; CDR3 DNA: TGTGCCAGCAGCTTAGATGGGGGGGCCGGTGAAAAACTGTTTTTT; CDR3 protein: CASSLDGGAGEKLFF